The table lists the clone carrying this T cell receptor beta chain with a few counts. Its cognate antigen is unknown. It was with unique molecular identifiers that the TCRbeta library was prepared. TCRdb reprocessed the PCR reads with MiXCR, giving one entry per CDR3 protein. This sample has 84,000 or so distinct CDR3 sequences, with about 14% found just once. This sample is part of a study of T-cell reconstitution after alpha-beta-depleted transplantation in children. Germline-derived CDR1 and CDR2 are SGHRS and YFSETQ. The CDR3 totals 14 residues. Trimming took 1 base from V and 0 from J, leaving 7 bases between them. Study-level results: Newly made T cells mostly supplied T-cell counts and diversity one year after transplant. For some patients, TCRbeta diversity was high at day 60 because of recipient T cells and thymic progenitors that survived.

The V gene is TRBV5-1, the J gene TRBJ2-5; perhaps TRBD1 as D (5 bases). The sequence was collected from a male patient aged 2-10 years who had a stem cell transplant for acute lymphoblastic leukemia, so the T cells may come from the graft donor. This sample comprised PBMCs, mostly from graft donor cells, obtained 180 days after TCRalphabeta/CD19-depleted stem cell transplant. As DNA, the CDR3 is TGCGCCAGCAGCTTGAGGGGCGACCAAGAGACCCAGTACTTC. This translates into CASSLRGDQETQYF.